These 20 T cell receptor beta chains came from one sample sequenced in a study of chemoradiotherapy in HPV16-positive cancers. Profiled with immunoSEQ multiplex PCR; TCRdb holds only in-frame clones, not every one. Of over 20,000 clones in the sample, around 67% were seen once. The specimen was obtained from a patient who underwent chemoradiotherapy. These receptors were collected from a human donor with HPV-associated anogenital cancer.

The chain recombines TRBV23-1 with TRBJ2-7; D is undetermined. TRBV23-1 is filed as an ORF, its function uncertain. V lost 0 bases and J 3 bases, leaving 12 bases between the germline ends. This CDR3 is 15 amino acids long. The DNA of the CDR3 is TGCGCCAGCAGTCAATCCCCCATCAGCGACTACGAGCAGTACTTC. This sequence encodes CASSQSPISDYEQYF.

The chain joins TRBV10-1 to TRBJ2-3, with TRBD1 matching over 9 bases. CDR3 length equals 16 residues. Trimming removed 3 bases from V and 4 bases from J; junction bases left unmatched: 8. Germline assignment: CDR1 WNHNN and CDR2 SYGVQD (reference sequence). The CDR3 loop reads CASSDPGTGIADTQYF. The CDR3 DNA reads as TGCGCCAGCAGTGACCCCGGGACAGGGATCGCAGATACGCAGTATTTT.

V gene TRBV6-5 combines with J gene TRBJ1-6; D unresolved. Between the trimmed V and J ends, which lost 8 bases and 6 bases, there was a span of 11 bases. CDR3 length: 13 residues. Germline V CDR1 and CDR2: MNHEY, SVGAGI. The CDR3 region is CASSAVLNSPLHF. CDR3 in DNA: TGTGCCAGCTCAGCGGTTCTTAATTCACCCCTCCACTTT.

In this sample, this clone turned up a few times. The chain recombines TRBV27 with TRBJ2-2; TRBD1 is a possible D gene (5 bases). The CDR3 is 16 residues long. V dropped 5 bases and J dropped 2 bases, with 15 bases sitting between them. CDR1 and CDR2 from the germline V gene are MNHEY and SMNVEV (reference sequence). CDR3 loop: CASSLWTSINTGELFF. The CDR3, as DNA: TGTGCCAGCAGTCTCTGGACATCCATTAACACCGGGGAGCTGTTTTTT.

The rearrangement links TRBV27 to TRBJ2-6, with TRBD1 as a possible D gene (5 bases). The germline V gene has CDR1 MNHEY and CDR2 SMNVEV (reference sequence). This CDR3 is built from 17 residues. V was clipped by 2 bases and J by 3 bases, with 14 bases between them. The CDR3 DNA reads as TGTGCCAGCAGTTTACGGGCCCCAGGACATGGGGCCAACGTCCTGACTTTC. This translates into CASSLRAPGHGANVLTF.

This chain uses TRBV12-5 with TRBJ1-1; D unclear. CDR3 length equals 14 residues. The V end was cut by 1 base, the J end by 8 bases, with 14 bases between. Germline lookup yields CDR1 LGHNT and CDR2 FRNRAP. The CDR3 here is CASGLGGTSREAFF. In DNA, the CDR3 is TGTGCTAGTGGTTTGGGGGGAACCTCCCGAGAAGCTTTCTTT. The variable domain in full, completed from reference TRBV12-5 and TRBJ1-1, reads DARVTQTPRHKVTEMGQEVTMRCQPILGHNTVFWYRQTMMQGLELLAYFRNRAPLDDSGMPKDRFSAEMPDATLATLKIQPSEPRDSAVYFCASGLGGTSREAFFGQGTRLTVV.

The V gene is TRBV29-1, the J gene TRBJ1-5; D perhaps matches TRBD1 (5 bases). Germline CDR1 reads SQVTM; CDR2 reads ANQGSEA. Trimming cost V 6 bases and J 5 bases, with 5 bases left between them. This CDR3 is built from 10 residues. The CDR3 DNA is TGCAGCGTGGGGGATCAGCCCCAGCATTTT. As protein: CSVGDQPQHF. Filled out from reference TRBV29-1 and TRBJ1-5, the complete variable domain reads SAVISQKPSRDICQRGTSLTIQCQVDSQVTMMFWYRQQPGQSLTLIATANQGSEATYESGFVIDKFPISRPNLTFSTLTVSNMSPEDSSIYLCSVGDQPQHFGDGTRLSIL.

This clone was seen a handful of times. The gene calls are TRBV7-9 and TRBJ1-2; maybe TRBD1 (5 bases). V lost 5 bases and J lost 4, with 14 bases in between. CDR1 and CDR2 from the germline V gene are SEHNR and FQNEAQ (reference sequence). The CDR3 has 14 amino acids. The CDR3 DNA reads as TGTGCCAGCAGCCAGTCGTGGACATCCTATGGCTACACCTTC. Amino acids: CASSQSWTSYGYTF.

A few counts support this clone. The chain carries TRBV12-5 and TRBJ1-6; 7 bases align to TRBD1. Losses at the gene ends were 1 base for V and 6 bases for J; bases not matched to a gene: 6. This CDR3 spans 16 amino acids. Germline assignment: CDR1 LGHNT and CDR2 FRNRAP. CDR3 loop: CASGLGGTVSNSPLHF. Here the CDR3 DNA reads TGTGCTAGTGGTTTGGGGGGGACAGTCAGTAATTCACCCCTCCACTTT.

This chain uses TRBV10-3 with TRBJ1-1; D possibly corresponds to TRBD1 (5 bases). The germline CDR1 and CDR2 sequences are ENHRY and SYGVKD. V dropped 6 bases and J dropped 11 bases, with 19 bases sitting between them. CDR3 length: 13 amino acids. The CDR3 protein is CAIRDPAGGVAFF. In DNA, the CDR3 is TGTGCCATCAGGGATCCCGCCGGAGGGGTCGCTTTCTTT.

The CDR3 loop reads CASSQEGQGSQPQHF. The CDR3 coding sequence is TGCGCCAGCAGCCAAGAAGGTCAGGGGAGTCAGCCCCAGCATTTT. The V gene is TRBV4-3, the J gene TRBJ1-5; a weak D match, TRBD1 (6 bases). Germline CDR1 and CDR2: LGHNA and YSLEER. This CDR3 is built from 15 residues. Trimming left V 0 bases short and J 6 bases short, with 12 bases between.

This clone was observed a few times. CDR3 residues: CASSLGGSNQPQHF. DNA of the CDR3: TGTGCCAGCAGTTTAGGGGGAAGCAATCAGCCCCAGCATTTT. J is TRBJ1-5 and V is TRBV28; weak D call: TRBD1 (5 bases). Trimming took 2 bases from V and 1 from J, leaving 6 bases between them. The germline V gene has CDR1 MDHEN and CDR2 SYDVKM. The CDR3 has 14 amino acids.

The chain recombines TRBV6-5 with TRBJ1-3; 10 bases fit TRBD1. J was trimmed by 7 bases and V by 5 bases; bases with no gene match: 5. CDR1 and CDR2 from the germline V gene are MNHEY and SVGAGI. This CDR3 region has 14 residues. CDR3 DNA: TGTGCCAGCAGTAACCCGGGACAGGGGAACACCATATATTTT. Its translation: CASSNPGQGNTIYF.

V usage is TRBV7-3 and J usage is TRBJ2-2; D is unclear. V was pared by 1 base and J by 1 base, with 4 bases between. The CDR3 totals 14 residues. Germline CDR1 SGHTA, CDR2 FQGTGA. CDR3 coding DNA: TGTGCCAGCAGCTTAAATGTGAACACCGGGGAGCTGTTTTTT. Protein sequence: CASSLNVNTGELFF.

V is TRBV19 and J is TRBJ1-2; D perhaps matches TRBD1 (5 bases). Germline CDR1 and CDR2: LNHDA and SQIVND (reference sequence). The CDR3 length is 13 residues. V dropped 5 bases and J dropped 1 base, with 8 bases sitting between them. In DNA, the CDR3 is TGTGCCAGTAGTGAGAGGGGTAACTATGGCTACACCTTC. Translated: CASSERGNYGYTF.

This clone showed up just a few times. The gene calls are TRBV5-1 and TRBJ2-5; TRBD2 agrees at 9 bases. J was trimmed by 0 bases and V by 4 bases; bases with no gene match: 1. CDR1 SGHRS and CDR2 YFSETQ come from the germline V gene. The CDR3 has 14 residues. The CDR3 sequence is CASSLAGNQETQYF. In DNA form, the CDR3 reads TGCGCCAGCAGCCTAGCGGGAAACCAAGAGACCCAGTACTTC. Filled out from reference TRBV5-1 and TRBJ2-5, the complete variable domain reads KAGVTQTPRYLIKTRGQQVTLSCSPISGHRSVSWYQQTPGQGLQFLFEYFSETQRNKGNFPGRFSGRQFSNSRSEMNVSTLELGDSALYLCASSLAGNQETQYFGPGTRLLVL.

The chain couples TRBV28 to TRBJ1-2; D remains ambiguous. The CDR3 is 12 amino acids. The germline V and J ends were trimmed by 5 bases and 1 base, with 5 bases remaining between them. Germline values: CDR1 MDHEN, CDR2 SYDVKM. This CDR3 reads CASSVDNYGYTF. The CDR3 nucleotides are TGTGCCAGCAGTGTAGATAACTATGGCTACACCTTC.

This clone was observed a few times. This chain uses TRBV28 with TRBJ1-3; D gene ambiguous. V was pared by 5 bases and J by 0 bases, with 8 bases between. CDR1 is MDHEN, CDR2 SYDVKM, per germline. The CDR3 runs to 14 residues. The CDR3 DNA sequence: TGTGCCAGCAGTAGTTTCCGCTCTGGAAACACCATATATTTT. It specifies CASSSFRSGNTIYF.

This clone came up a few times. The V and J genes are TRBV10-3 and TRBJ2-3; D not certain. This CDR3 has 11 amino acids. From germline, CDR1 is ENHRY and CDR2 SYGVKD. Trimming removed 4 bases from V and 6 bases from J, with 5 bases in between. Here the CDR3 reads CAISASDTQYF. The CDR3 region has the DNA TGTGCCATCAGTGCCAGCGATACGCAGTATTTT.

The gene calls are TRBV11-3 and TRBJ1-1; 7 bases are shared with TRBD1. Germline V gives CDR1 SGHNT, CDR2 YENEEA. This CDR3 has 12 amino acids. With 7 bases clipped from V and 5 bases from J, the junction kept 4 bases outside the gene matches. CDR3 sequence (DNA): TGTGCCAGCACCACAGGGGAAACTGAAGCTTTCTTT. Translated: CASTTGETEAFF.